This T cell receptor beta chain comes out of a study of cytomegalovirus exposure and HLA in healthy donors. Germline V CDR1 and CDR2: SGHRS, YFSETQ. The CDR3 contains 14 residues. Between the trimmed V and J ends, which lost 0 bases and 4 bases, there was a span of 10 bases. Primers for the PCR totalled 60 Vbeta and 13 Jbeta. Assay: immunoSEQ multiplex PCR; the TCRdb copy retains only in-frame clones and omits some. The repertoire holds around 140,000 clones, with approximately 77% as singletons. With respect to this clone: Its cognate antigen is unknown.

Study results and limitations: Excluded were some V segments that proved indistinguishable, including TRBV6-2 and TRBV6-3. There were around 160 TCR beta chains listed as cytomegalovirus-associated.

The specimen was PBMCs. This sequence joins TRBV5-1 and TRBJ2-5, with D possibly being TRBD1 (6 bases). The sequence came from a woman in her forties in good health and CMV-seronegative. CDR3 in amino acids: CASSLERTAETQYF. The CDR3 bases are TGCGCCAGCAGCTTGGAAAGGACAGCAGAGACCCAGTACTTC.